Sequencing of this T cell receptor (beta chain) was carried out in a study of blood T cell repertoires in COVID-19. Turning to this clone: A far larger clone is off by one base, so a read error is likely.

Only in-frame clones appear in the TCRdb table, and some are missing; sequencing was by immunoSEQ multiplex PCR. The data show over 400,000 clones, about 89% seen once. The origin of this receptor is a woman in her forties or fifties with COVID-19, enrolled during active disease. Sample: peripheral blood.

The CDR3 DNA reads as TGTGCCAGCAGCCGGGGACAGGGGAACACTGAAGCTTTCTTT. This encodes CASSRGQGNTEAFF. The chain couples TRBV3-1 (or the pseudogene TRBV3-2) to TRBJ1-1, with 9 bases identical to TRBD1. CDR1 is LGHDT, CDR2 YNNKEL, per germline (reference sequence). This CDR3 spans 14 amino acids. J gave up 1 base and V 4 bases, and 1 base lay outside the gene matches.